This T cell receptor beta chain was captured by sequencing in a study of early T cells in non-severe SARS-CoV-2 infection. This CDR3 spans 15 amino acids. J lost 8 bases, V lost 2 bases, and 7 bases had no gene match. Looked up from germline, CDR1 is MNHEY and CDR2 is SMNVEV (reference sequence). Individual cDNA molecules received unique molecular identifiers during library preparation. TCRdb independently ran MiXCR on the 5' RACE reads; one entry per CDR3 protein. This table has tens of thousands of distinct CDR3 sequences, 15% to 20% appearing once. The sequence was obtained from an adult who was a healthcare worker with PCR-confirmed SARS-CoV-2 infection or an uninfected control (not recorded which). The chain uses TRBV27 and TRBJ1-4, with 8 bases matching TRBD1. The material sequenced was whole blood, taken at baseline. This chain's CDR3 is CASSLQGQGIEKLFF. CDR3 in DNA: TGTGCCAGCAGTTTACAAGGACAGGGCATAGAAAAACTGTTTTTT.